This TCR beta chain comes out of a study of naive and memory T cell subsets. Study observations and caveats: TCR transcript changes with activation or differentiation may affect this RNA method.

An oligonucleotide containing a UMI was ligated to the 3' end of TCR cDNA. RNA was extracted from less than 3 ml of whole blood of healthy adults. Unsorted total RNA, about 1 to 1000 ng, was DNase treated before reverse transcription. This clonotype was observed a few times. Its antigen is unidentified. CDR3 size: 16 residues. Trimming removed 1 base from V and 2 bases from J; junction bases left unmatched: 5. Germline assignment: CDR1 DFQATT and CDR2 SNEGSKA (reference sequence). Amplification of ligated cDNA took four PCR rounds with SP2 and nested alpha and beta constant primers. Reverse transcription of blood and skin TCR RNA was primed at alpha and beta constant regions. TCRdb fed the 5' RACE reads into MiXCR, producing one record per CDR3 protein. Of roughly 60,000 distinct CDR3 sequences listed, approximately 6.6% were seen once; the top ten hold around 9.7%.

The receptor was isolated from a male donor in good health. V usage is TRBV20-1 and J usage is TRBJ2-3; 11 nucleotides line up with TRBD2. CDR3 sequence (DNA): TGCAGTGCTAGAGCCCTAGCGGGGGGTCCCACAGATACGCAGTATTTT. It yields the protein CSARALAGGPTDTQYF.